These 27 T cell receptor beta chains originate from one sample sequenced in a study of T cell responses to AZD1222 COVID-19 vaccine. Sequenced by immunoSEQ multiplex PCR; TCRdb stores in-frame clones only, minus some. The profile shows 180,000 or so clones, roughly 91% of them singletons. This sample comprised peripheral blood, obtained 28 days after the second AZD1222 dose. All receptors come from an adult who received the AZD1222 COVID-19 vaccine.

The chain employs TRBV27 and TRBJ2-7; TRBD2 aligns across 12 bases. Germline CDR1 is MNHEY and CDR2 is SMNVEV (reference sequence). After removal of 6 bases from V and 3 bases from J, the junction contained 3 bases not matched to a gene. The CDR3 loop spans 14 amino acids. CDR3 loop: CASSPSGRVYEQYF. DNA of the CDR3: TGTGCCAGCAGCCCTAGCGGGAGGGTCTACGAGCAGTACTTC.

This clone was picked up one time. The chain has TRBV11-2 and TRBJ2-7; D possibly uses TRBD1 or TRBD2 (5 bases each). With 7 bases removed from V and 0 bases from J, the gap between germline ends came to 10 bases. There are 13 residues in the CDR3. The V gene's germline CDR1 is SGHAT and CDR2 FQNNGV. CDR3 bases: TGTGCCAGCAACTGGGGGAGCTCCTACGAGCAGTACTTC. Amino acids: CASNWGSSYEQYF.

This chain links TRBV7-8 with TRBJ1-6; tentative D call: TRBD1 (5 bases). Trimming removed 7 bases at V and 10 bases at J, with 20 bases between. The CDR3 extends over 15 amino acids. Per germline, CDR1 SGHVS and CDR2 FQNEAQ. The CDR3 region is CASKTQGGPGSPLHF. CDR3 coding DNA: TGTGCCAGCAAAACGCAGGGCGGCCCGGGATCACCCCTCCACTTT.

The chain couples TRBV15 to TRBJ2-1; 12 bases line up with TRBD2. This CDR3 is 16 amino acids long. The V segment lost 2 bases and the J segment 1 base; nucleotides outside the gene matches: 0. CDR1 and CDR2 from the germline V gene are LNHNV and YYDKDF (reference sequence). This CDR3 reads CATSRLAGGSYNEQFF. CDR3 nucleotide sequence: TGTGCCACCAGCAGACTAGCGGGAGGGTCCTACAATGAGCAGTTCTTC.

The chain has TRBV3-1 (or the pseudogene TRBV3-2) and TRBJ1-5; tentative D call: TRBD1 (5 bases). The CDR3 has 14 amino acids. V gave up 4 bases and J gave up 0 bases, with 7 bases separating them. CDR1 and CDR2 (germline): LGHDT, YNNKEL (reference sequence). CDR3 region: CASSRQNSNQPQHF. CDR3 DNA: TGTGCCAGCAGCCGACAGAATAGCAATCAGCCCCAGCATTTT.

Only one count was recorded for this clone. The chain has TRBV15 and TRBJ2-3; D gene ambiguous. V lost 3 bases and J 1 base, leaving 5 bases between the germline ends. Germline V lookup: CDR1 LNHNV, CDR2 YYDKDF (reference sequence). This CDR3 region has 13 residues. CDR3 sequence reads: CATSSLGTDTQYF. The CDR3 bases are TGTGCCACCAGCAGCTTGGGCACAGATACGCAGTATTTT. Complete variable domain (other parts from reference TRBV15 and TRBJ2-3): DAMVIQNPRYQVTQFGKPVTLSCSQTLNHNVMYWYQQKSSQAPKLLFHYYDKDFNNEADTPDNFQSRRPNTSFCFLDIRSPGLGDTAMYLCATSSLGTDTQYFGPGTRLTVL.

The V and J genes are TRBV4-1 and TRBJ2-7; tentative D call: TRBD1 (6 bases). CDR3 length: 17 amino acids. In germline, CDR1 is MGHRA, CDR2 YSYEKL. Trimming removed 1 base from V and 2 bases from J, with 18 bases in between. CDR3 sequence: CASSQARSGTNPYEQYF. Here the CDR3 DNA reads TGCGCCAGCAGCCAAGCCCGATCCGGGACAAACCCCTACGAGCAGTACTTC.

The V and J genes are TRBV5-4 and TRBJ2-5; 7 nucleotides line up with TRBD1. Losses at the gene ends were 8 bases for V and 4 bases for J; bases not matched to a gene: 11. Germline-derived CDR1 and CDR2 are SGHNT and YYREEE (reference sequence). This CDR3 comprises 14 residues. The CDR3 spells CASSPGQAGETQYF. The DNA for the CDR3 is TGTGCCAGTTCACCCGGACAGGCAGGAGAGACCCAGTACTTC.

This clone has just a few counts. The CDR3 DNA reads TGTGCCAGCAGTTACTCAGGGACAGGACCCTACGAGCAGTACTTC. Amino acids: CASSYSGTGPYEQYF. V is TRBV6-6 and J is TRBJ2-7; TRBD1 agrees at 8 bases. This CDR3 contains 15 residues. Unmatched junction bases numbered 3, after V lost 0 bases and J lost 2 bases. The germline CDR1 and CDR2 sequences are MNHNY and SVGAGI (reference sequence).

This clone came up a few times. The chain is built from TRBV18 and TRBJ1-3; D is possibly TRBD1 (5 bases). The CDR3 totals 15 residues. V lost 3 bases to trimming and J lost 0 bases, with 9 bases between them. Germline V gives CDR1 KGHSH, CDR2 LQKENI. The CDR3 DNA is TGTGCCAGCTCACCGGGACGGACCTCTGGAAACACCATATATTTT. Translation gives CASSPGRTSGNTIYF.

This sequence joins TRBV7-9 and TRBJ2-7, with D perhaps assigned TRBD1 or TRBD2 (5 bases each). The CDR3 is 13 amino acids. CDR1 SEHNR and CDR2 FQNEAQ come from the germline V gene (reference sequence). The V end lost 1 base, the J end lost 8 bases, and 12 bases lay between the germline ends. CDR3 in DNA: TGTGCCAGCAGCTTAGTGGCCCAGGGACAGCAGTACTTC. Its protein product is CASSLVAQGQQYF.

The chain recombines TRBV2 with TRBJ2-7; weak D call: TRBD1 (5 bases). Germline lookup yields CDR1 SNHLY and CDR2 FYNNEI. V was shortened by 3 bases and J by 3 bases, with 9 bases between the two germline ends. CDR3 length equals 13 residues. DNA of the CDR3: TGTGCCAGCAGTGACGACAGAATCTACGAGCAGTACTTC. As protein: CASSDDRIYEQYF.

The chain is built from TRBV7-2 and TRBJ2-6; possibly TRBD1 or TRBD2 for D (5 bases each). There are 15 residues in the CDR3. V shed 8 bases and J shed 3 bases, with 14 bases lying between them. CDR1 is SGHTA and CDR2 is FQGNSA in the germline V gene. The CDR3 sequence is CASSRGVGGANVLTF. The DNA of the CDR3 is TGTGCCAGCTCCCGAGGGGTAGGTGGGGCCAACGTCCTGACTTTC.

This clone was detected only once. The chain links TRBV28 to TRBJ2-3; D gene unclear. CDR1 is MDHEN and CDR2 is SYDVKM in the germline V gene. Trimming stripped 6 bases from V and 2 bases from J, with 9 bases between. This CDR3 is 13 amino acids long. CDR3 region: CASSSAPTDTQYF. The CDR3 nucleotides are TGTGCCAGCAGCTCCGCCCCCACAGATACGCAGTATTTT.

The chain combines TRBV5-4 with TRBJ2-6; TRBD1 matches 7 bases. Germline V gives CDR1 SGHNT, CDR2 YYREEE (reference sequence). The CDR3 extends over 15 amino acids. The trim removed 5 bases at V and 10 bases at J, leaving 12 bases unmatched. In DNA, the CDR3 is TGTGCCAGCAGACGCTCAGGGGGAGTACTAAACGTCCTGACTTTC. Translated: CASRRSGGVLNVLTF.

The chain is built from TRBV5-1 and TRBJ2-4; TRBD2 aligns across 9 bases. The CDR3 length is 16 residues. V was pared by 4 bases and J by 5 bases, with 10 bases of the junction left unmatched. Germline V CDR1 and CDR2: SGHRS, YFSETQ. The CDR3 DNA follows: TGCGCCAGCAGCGGAATTCCGGGACTAGCAGAAAACATTCAGTACTTC. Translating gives CASSGIPGLAENIQYF.

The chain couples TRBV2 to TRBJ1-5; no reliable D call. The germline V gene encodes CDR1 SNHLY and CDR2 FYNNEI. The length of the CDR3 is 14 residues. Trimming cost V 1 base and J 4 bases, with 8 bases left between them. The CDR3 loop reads CASSEVERNQPQHF. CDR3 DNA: TGTGCCAGCAGTGAAGTTGAGAGAAATCAGCCCCAGCATTTT.

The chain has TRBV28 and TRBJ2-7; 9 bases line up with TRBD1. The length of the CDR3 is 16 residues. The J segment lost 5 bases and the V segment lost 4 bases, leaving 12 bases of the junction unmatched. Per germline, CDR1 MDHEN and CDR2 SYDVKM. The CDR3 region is CASSSGGQGPWDEQYF. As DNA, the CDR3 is TGTGCCAGCAGTTCAGGGGGACAGGGTCCCTGGGACGAGCAGTACTTC.

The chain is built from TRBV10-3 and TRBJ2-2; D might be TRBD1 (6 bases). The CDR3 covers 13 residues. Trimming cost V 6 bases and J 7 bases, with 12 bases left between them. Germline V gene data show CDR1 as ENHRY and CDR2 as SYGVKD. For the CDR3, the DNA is TGTGCCATCAGGACCAAACAGGGCGGGGAGCTGTTTTTT. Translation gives CAIRTKQGGELFF.

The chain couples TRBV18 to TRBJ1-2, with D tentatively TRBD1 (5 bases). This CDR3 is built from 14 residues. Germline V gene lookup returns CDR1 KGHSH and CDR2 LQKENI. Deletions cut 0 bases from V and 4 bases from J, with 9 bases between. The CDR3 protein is CASSPPAGTYGYTF. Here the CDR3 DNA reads TGTGCCAGCTCACCACCGGCAGGGACCTATGGCTACACCTTC.

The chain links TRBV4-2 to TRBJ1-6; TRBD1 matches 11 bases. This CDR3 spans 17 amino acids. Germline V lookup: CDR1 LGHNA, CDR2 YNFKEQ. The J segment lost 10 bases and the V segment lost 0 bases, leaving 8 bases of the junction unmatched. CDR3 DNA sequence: TGTGCCAGCAGCCAAGAACGGACAGGGGGCTTAGCCTCACCCCTCCACTTT. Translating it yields CASSQERTGGLASPLHF.

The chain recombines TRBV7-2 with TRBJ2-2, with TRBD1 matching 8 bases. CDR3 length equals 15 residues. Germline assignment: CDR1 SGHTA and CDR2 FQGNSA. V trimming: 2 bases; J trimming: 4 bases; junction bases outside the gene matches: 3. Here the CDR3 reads CASSLQQGVTGELFF. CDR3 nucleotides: TGTGCCAGCAGCTTACAACAGGGGGTCACCGGGGAGCTGTTTTTT.

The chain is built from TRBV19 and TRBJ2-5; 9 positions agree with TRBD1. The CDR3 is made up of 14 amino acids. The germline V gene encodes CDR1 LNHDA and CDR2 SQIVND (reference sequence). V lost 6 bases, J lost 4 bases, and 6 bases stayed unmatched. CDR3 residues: CASSPQGAGETQYF. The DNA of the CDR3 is TGTGCCAGTAGCCCACAGGGGGCCGGAGAGACCCAGTACTTC.

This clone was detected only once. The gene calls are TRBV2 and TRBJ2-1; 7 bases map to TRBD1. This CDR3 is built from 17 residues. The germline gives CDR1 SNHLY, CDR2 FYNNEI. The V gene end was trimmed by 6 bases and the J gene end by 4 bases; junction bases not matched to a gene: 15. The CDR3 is CASSASPSPGQYNEQFF. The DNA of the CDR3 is TGTGCCAGCAGCGCCTCCCCCTCTCCGGGACAGTACAATGAGCAGTTCTTC.

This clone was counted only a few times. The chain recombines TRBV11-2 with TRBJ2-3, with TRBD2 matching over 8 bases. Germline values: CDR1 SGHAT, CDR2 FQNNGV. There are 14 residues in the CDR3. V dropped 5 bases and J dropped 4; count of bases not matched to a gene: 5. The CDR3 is CASSTGGAPDTQYF. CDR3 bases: TGTGCCAGCAGCACCGGGGGGGCCCCAGATACGCAGTATTTT.

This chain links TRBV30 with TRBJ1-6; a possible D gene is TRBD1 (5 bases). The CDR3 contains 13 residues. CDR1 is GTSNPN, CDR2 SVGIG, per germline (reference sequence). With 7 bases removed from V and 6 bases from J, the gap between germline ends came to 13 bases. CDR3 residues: CAYIQVSNSPLHF. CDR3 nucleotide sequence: TGTGCCTATATACAGGTTTCTAATTCACCCCTCCACTTT. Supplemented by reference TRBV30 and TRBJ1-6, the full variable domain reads SQTIHQWPATLVQPVGSPLSLECTVEGTSNPNLYWYRQAAGRGLQLLFYSVGIGQISSEVPQNLSASRPQDRQFILSSKKLLLSDSGFYLCAYIQVSNSPLHFGNGTRLTVT.

The CDR3 DNA sequence: TGTGCCAGCAGTTCCTCGGGTAATTCACCCCTCCACTTT. It yields the protein CASSSSGNSPLHF. The chain links TRBV6-4 to TRBJ1-6, with D uncertain. This CDR3 region has 13 residues. V shed 5 bases and J shed 6 bases, with 8 bases lying between them. Germline V gene sequence: CDR1 MRHNA, CDR2 SNTAGT.